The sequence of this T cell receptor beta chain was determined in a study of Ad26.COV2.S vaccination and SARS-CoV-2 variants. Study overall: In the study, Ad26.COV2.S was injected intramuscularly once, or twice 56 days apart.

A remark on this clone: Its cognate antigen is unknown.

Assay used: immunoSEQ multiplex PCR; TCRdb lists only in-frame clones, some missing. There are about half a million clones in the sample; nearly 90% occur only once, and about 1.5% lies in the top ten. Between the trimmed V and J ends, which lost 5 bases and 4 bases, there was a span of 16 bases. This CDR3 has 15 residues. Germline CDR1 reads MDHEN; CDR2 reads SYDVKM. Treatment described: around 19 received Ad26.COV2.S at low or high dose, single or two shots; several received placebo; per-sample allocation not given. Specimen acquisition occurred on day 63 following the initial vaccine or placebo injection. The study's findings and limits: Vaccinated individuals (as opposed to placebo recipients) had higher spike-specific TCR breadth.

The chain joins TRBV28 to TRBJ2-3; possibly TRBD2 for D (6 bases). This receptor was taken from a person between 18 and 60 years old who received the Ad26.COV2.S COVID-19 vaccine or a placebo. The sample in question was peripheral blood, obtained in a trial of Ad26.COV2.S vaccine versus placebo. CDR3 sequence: CASSREVGLADTQYF. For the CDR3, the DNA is TGTGCCAGCAGTAGGGAGGTGGGGCTCGCAGATACGCAGTATTTT.